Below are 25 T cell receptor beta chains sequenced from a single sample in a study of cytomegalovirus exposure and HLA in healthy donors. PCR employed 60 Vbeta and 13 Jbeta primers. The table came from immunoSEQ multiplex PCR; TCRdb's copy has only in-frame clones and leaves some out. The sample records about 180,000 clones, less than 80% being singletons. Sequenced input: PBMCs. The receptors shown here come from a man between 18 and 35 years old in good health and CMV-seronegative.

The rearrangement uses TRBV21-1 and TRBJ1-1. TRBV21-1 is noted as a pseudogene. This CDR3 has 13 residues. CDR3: CASSIQEDTEAFF. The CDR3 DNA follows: TGTGCCAGCAGCATCCAGGAGGACACTGAAGCTTTCTTT.

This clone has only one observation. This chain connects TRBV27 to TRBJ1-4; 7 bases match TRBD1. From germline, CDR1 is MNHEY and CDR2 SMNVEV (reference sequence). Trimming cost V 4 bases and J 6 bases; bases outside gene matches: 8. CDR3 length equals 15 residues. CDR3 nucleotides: TGTGCCAGCAGTTATTTGTCCAGGGGGGATGAAAAACTGTTTTTT. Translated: CASSYLSRGDEKLFF.

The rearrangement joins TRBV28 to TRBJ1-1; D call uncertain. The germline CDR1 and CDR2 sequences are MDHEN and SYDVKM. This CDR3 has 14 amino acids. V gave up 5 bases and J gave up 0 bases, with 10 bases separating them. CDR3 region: CASSPPGLNTEAFF. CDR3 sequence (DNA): TGTGCCAGCAGTCCCCCAGGATTGAACACTGAAGCTTTCTTT. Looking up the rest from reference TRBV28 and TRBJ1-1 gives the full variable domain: DVKVTQSSRYLVKRTGEKVFLECVQDMDHENMFWYRQDPGLGLRLIYFSYDVKMKEKGDIPEGYSVSREKKERFSLILESASTNQTSMYLCASSPPGLNTEAFFGQGTRLTVV.

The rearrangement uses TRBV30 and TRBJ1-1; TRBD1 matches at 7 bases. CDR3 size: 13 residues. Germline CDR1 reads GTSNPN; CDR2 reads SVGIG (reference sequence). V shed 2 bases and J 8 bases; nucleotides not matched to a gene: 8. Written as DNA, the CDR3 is TGTGCCTGGAGTATTCGACAGGGCCGCGAAGCTTTCTTT. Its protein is CAWSIRQGREAFF.

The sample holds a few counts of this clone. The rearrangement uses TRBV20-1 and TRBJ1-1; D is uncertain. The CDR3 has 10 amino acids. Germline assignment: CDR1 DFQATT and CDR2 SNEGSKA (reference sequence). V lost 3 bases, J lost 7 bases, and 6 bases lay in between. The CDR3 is CSARRSEAFF. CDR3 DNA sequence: TGCAGTGCTAGGAGGAGTGAAGCTTTCTTT.

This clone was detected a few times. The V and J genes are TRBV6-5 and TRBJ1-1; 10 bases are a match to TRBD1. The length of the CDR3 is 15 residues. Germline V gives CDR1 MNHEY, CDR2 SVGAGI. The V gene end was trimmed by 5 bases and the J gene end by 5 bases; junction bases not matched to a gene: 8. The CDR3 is CASSQRWTGGTEAFF. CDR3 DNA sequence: TGTGCCAGCAGTCAACGATGGACAGGGGGGACTGAAGCTTTCTTT.

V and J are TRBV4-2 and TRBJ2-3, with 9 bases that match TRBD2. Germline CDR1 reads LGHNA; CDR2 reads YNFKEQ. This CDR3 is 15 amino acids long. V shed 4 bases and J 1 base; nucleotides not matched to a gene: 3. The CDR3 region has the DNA TGTGCCAGCAGCCTATTAGCGGGGGGCACAGATACGCAGTATTTT. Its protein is CASSLLAGGTDTQYF.

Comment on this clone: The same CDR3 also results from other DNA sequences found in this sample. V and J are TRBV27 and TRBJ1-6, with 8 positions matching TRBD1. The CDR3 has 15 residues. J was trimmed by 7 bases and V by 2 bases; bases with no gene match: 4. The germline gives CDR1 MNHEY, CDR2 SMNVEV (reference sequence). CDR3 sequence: CASSLGTGGNSPLHF. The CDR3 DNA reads TGTGCCAGCAGTTTAGGGACAGGAGGAAATTCACCCCTCCACTTT.

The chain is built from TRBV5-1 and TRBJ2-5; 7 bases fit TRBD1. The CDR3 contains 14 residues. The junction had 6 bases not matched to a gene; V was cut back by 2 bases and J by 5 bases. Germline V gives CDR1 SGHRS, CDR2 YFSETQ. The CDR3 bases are TGCGCCAGCAGCTTACAGGGGTCGGGGGAGACCCAGTACTTC. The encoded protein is CASSLQGSGETQYF.

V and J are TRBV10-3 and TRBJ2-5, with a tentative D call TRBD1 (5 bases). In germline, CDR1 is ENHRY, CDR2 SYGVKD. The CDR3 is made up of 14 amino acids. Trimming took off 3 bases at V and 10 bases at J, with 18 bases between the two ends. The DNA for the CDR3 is TGTGCCATCAGTGACCCTGGGCCCCGAAGGGGCCAGTACTTC. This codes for CAISDPGPRRGQYF.

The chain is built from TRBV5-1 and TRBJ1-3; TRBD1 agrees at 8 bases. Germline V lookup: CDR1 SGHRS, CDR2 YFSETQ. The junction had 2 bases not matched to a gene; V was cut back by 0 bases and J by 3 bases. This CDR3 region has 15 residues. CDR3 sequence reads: CASSLATGGGNTIYF. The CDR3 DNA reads TGCGCCAGCAGCTTGGCAACAGGGGGTGGAAACACCATATATTTT.

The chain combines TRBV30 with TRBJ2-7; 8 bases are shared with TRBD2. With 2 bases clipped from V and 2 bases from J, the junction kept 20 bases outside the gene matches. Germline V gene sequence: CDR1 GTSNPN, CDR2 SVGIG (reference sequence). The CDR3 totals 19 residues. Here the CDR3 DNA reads TGTGCCTGGAGTCCTATAATTTTAGTAGCGGGAAATGTTGCCTACGAGCAGTACTTC. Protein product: CAWSPIILVAGNVAYEQYF.

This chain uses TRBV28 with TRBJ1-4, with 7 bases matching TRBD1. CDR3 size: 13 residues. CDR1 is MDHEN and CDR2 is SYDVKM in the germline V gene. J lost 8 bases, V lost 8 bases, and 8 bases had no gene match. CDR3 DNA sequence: TGTGCCAGCGCCAGGGACAGTTCGGAAAAACTGTTTTTT. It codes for CASARDSSEKLFF.

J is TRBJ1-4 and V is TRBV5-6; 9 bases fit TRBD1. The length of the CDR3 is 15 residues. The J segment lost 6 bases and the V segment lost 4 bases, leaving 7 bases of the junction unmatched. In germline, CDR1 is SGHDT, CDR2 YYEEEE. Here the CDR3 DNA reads TGTGCCAGCAGCGGCCAGGACAGGGGAGATGAAAAACTGTTTTTT. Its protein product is CASSGQDRGDEKLFF.

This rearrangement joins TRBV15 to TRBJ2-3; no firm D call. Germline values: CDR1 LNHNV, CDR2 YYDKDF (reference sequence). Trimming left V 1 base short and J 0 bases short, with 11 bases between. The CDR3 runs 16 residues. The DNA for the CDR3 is TGTGCCACCAGCAGAGTTAGCCCCAAAAGCACAGATACGCAGTATTTT. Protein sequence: CATSRVSPKSTDTQYF.

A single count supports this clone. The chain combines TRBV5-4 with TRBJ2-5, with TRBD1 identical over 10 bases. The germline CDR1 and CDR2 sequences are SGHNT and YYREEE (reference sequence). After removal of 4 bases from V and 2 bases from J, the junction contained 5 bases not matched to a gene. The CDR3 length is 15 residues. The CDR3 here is CASSPGQGRQETQYF. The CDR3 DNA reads TGTGCCAGCAGCCCGGGACAGGGGCGGCAAGAGACCCAGTACTTC.

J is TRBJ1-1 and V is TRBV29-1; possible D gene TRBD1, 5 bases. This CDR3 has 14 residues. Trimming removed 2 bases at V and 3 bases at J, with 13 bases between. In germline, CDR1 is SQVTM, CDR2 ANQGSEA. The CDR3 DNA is TGCAGCGTTGAAATCCAGGGAAGGGACACTGAAGCTTTCTTT. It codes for CSVEIQGRDTEAFF.

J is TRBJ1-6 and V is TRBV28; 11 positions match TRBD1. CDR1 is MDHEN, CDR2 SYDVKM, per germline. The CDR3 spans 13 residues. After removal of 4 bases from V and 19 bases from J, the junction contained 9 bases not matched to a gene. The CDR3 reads CASSSSWTGGMHF. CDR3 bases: TGTGCCAGCAGTTCATCGTGGACAGGGGGCATGCACTTT.

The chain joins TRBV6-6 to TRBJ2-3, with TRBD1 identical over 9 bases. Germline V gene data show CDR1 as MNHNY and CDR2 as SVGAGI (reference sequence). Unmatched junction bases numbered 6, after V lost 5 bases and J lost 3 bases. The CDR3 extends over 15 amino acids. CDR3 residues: CASSRDRDVTDTQYF. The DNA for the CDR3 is TGTGCCAGCAGTCGGGACAGGGATGTAACAGATACGCAGTATTTT.

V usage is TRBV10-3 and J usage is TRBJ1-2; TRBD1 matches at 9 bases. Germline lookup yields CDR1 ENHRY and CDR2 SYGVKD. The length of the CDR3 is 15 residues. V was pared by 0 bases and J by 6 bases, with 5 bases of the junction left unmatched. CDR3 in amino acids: CAISESGQGINGYTF. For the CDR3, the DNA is TGTGCCATCAGTGAGTCTGGACAGGGGATCAATGGCTACACCTTC.

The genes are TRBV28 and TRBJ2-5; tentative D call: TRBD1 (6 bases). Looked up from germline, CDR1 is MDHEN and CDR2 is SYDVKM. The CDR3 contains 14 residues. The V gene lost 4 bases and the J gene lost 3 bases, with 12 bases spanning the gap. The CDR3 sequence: CASSSTGRKETQYF. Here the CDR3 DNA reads TGTGCCAGCAGTTCAACAGGGAGAAAAGAGACCCAGTACTTC.

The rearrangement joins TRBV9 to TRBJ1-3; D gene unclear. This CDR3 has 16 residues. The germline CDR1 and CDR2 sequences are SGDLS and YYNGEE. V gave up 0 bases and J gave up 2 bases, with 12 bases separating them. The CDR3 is CASSVDPTAPGNTIYF. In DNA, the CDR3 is TGTGCCAGCAGCGTAGACCCCACAGCCCCTGGAAACACCATATATTTT.

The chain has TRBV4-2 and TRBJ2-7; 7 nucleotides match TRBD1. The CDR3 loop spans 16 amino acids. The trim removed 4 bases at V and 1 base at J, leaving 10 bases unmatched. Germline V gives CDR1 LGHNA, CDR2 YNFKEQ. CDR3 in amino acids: CASSPAEGTASYEQYF. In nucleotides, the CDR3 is TGTGCCAGCAGCCCCGCCGAGGGGACAGCATCCTACGAGCAGTACTTC.

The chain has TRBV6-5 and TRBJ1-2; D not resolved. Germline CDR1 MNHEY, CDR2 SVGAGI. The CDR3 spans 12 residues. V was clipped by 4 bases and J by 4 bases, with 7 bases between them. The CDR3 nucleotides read TGTGCCAGCAGTTCGAGGGCCTATGGCTACACCTTC. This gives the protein CASSSRAYGYTF.

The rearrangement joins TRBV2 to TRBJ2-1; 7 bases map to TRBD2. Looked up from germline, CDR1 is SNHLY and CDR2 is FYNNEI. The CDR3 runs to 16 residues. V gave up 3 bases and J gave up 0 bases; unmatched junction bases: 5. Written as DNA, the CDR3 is TGTGCCAGCAGTGAGCGGGAGCGAAGCTCCTACAATGAGCAGTTCTTC. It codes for CASSERERSSYNEQFF.